This is a list of T cell receptor beta chains from one sample in a study of T cells after yellow fever vaccination. TCRdb passed the 5' RACE reads through MiXCR, listing each CDR3 protein once. The sample yields 450,000 to 650,000 distinct CDR3 sequences, 21% seen once. The starting material was PBMCs, obtained about 21 days after the first yellow fever vaccination. Receptors originate from a man between 18 and 29 years old who received the YFV17D yellow fever vaccine. Each CDR3 is given with its conserved first and last residue. D genes are given only for firm matches. Clone sizes are given selectively: once, few, many, or a class where the clone is expanded.

clone size: few
D gene: -
V gene: TRBV15
J gene: TRBJ2-6
CDR3 protein: CATSRVVARVSGANVLTF
CDR3 DNA: TGTGCCACCAGCAGAGTCGTAGCAAGAGTCTCTGGGGCCAACGTCCTGACTTTC

clone size: -
D gene: -
V gene: TRBV7-9
J gene: TRBJ2-1
CDR3 protein: CASSLQVGRVNEQFF
CDR3 DNA: TGTGCCAGCAGCTTGCAGGTGGGAAGGGTCAATGAGCAGTTCTTC

clone size: few
D gene: -
V gene: TRBV20-1
J gene: TRBJ1-4
CDR3 protein: CSASAEPGANEKLFF
CDR3 DNA: TGCAGTGCTAGTGCTGAGCCGGGTGCTAATGAAAAACTGTTTTTT

clone size: -
D gene: TRBD2
V gene: TRBV10-2
J gene: TRBJ2-2
CDR3 protein: CASSGTSGGAIAGELFF
CDR3 DNA: TGCGCCAGCAGCGGGACTAGCGGGGGGGCCATCGCCGGGGAGCTGTTTTTT

clone size: few
D gene: -
V gene: TRBV27
J gene: TRBJ1-1
CDR3 protein: CASSLGLGRAYTEAFF
CDR3 DNA: TGTGCCAGCAGTTTGGGTCTCGGCAGGGCTTACACTGAAGCTTTCTTT

clone size: few
D gene: -
V gene: TRBV4-2
J gene: TRBJ1-4
CDR3 protein: CASSPSVGTTNEKLFF
CDR3 DNA: TGTGCCAGCAGCCCTTCCGTTGGGACAACTAATGAAAAACTGTTTTTT

clone size: -
D gene: TRBD2
V gene: TRBV20-1
J gene: TRBJ2-5
CDR3 protein: CSATGTSGGEQETQYF
CDR3 DNA: TGCAGTGCTACAGGGACTAGCGGGGGGGAACAAGAGACCCAGTACTTC

clone size: many
D gene: -
V gene: TRBV2
J gene: TRBJ2-3
CDR3 protein: CASSARTPTDTQYF
CDR3 DNA: TGTGCCAGCAGTGCCAGGACACCCACAGATACGCAGTATTTT

clone size: few
D gene: TRBD2
V gene: TRBV7-2
J gene: TRBJ2-3
CDR3 protein: CASRDGGAQADTQYF
CDR3 DNA: TGTGCCAGCAGGGACGGGGGGGCCCAGGCAGATACGCAGTATTTT

clone size: few
D gene: -
V gene: TRBV7-3
J gene: TRBJ2-1
CDR3 protein: CASSVRGLGHNEQFF
CDR3 DNA: TGTGCCAGCAGCGTAAGGGGCCTGGGGCACAATGAGCAGTTCTTC

clone size: -
D gene: -
V gene: TRBV20-1
J gene: TRBJ2-5
CDR3 protein: CSARDFQETQYF
CDR3 DNA: TGCAGTGCCCGGGACTTCCAAGAGACCCAGTACTTC

clone size: -
D gene: -
V gene: TRBV4-1
J gene: TRBJ1-2
CDR3 protein: CASSQDRWGVLSNNYGYTF
CDR3 DNA: TGCGCCAGCAGCCAAGATAGATGGGGGGTACTCTCGAATAACTATGGCTACACCTTC

clone size: few
D gene: -
V gene: TRBV12-3/TRBV12-4
J gene: TRBJ2-1
CDR3 protein: CASSPFTPAAYNEQFF
CDR3 DNA: TGTGCCAGCAGTCCCTTTACCCCGGCGGCCTACAATGAGCAGTTCTTC

clone size: -
D gene: -
V gene: TRBV5-1
J gene: TRBJ2-7
CDR3 protein: CASSATGTRSYEQYF
CDR3 DNA: TGCGCCAGCAGCGCAACCGGGACCCGGTCCTACGAGCAGTACTTC

clone size: few
D gene: -
V gene: TRBV5-1
J gene: TRBJ2-3
CDR3 protein: CASSFRGTSTDTQYF
CDR3 DNA: TGCGCCAGCAGCTTCCGGGGGACTAGCACAGATACGCAGTATTTT

clone size: -
D gene: -
V gene: TRBV5-1
J gene: TRBJ2-4
CDR3 protein: CASSLDPGLAKNIQYF
CDR3 DNA: TGCGCCAGCAGCTTGGATCCAGGGCTAGCCAAAAACATTCAGTACTTC

clone size: -
D gene: TRBD2
V gene: TRBV7-3
J gene: TRBJ2-3
CDR3 protein: CASSSGRGLDTQYF
CDR3 DNA: TGTGCCAGCAGCTCCGGGAGGGGATTAGATACGCAGTATTTT

clone size: -
D gene: -
V gene: TRBV5-1
J gene: TRBJ2-5
CDR3 protein: CASSLRQPARETQYF
CDR3 DNA: TGCGCCAGCAGCTTGAGGCAGCCCGCCAGGGAGACCCAGTACTTC